This T cell receptor beta chain is from a study of blood T cell repertoires in COVID-19. Clones were sequenced by immunoSEQ multiplex PCR, and TCRdb holds only the in-frame ones, with some missing. The table has approximately 33,000 clones, approximately 86% seen once; the top ten hold 7.9%. J was trimmed by 5 bases and V by 2 bases; bases with no gene match: 7. Germline CDR1 and CDR2: SGHRS and YFSETQ. This CDR3 has 14 residues. The sequencing sample was made of peripheral blood. The genes are TRBV5-1 and TRBJ2-7; 7 bases are a match to TRBD1. The receptor was isolated from a man in his sixties with COVID-19, enrolled during active disease. CDR3 region: CASSFNTGANEQYF. CDR3 sequence (DNA): TGCGCCAGCAGCTTTAATACAGGGGCTAACGAGCAGTACTTC. Complete variable domain (other parts from reference TRBV5-1 and TRBJ2-7): KAGVTQTPRYLIKTRGQQVTLSCSPISGHRSVSWYQQTPGQGLQFLFEYFSETQRNKGNFPGRFSGRQFSNSRSEMNVSTLELGDSALYLCASSFNTGANEQYFGPGTRLTVT.